A single sample is the source of the 32 T cell receptor beta chains below, sequenced in a study of T cells in localized non-small cell lung cancer. Profiled with immunoSEQ multiplex PCR; TCRdb holds only in-frame clones, not every one. The profile shows some 16,000 clones, 85% to 90% of them singletons. The input for sequencing was peripheral blood, taken before any cancer treatment. These receptors were obtained from a male donor aged 60 or older with stage II squamous cell lung carcinoma.

The chain couples TRBV27 to TRBJ2-7; TRBD2 is a possible D gene (5 bases). The CDR3 is made up of 14 amino acids. Trimming took 5 bases from V and 0 from J, leaving 11 bases between them. Germline assignment: CDR1 MNHEY and CDR2 SMNVEV (reference sequence). CDR3: CASSLITSSYEQYF. The CDR3 DNA reads as TGTGCCAGCAGTCTAATTACTAGCTCCTACGAGCAGTACTTC.

V is TRBV19 and J is TRBJ1-2; 9 bases map to TRBD1. The CDR3 loop spans 14 amino acids. CDR1 and CDR2 (germline): LNHDA, SQIVND (reference sequence). V lost 5 bases, J lost 4 bases, and 5 bases stayed unmatched. The CDR3 bases are TGTGCCAGTAGTCCGGGACAGGGAGGCTATGGCTACACCTTC. The encoded protein is CASSPGQGGYGYTF.

This clone was detected only once. The chain joins TRBV19 to TRBJ2-2, with D perhaps TRBD1 (5 bases). The ends were cut back, 7 bases at V and 3 bases at J, with 18 bases in the middle. Germline V lookup: CDR1 LNHDA, CDR2 SQIVND (reference sequence). This CDR3 is 16 amino acids long. For the CDR3, the DNA is TGTGCCAGTATCCCGAACAGGCGCCGGGACACCGGGGAGCTGTTTTTT. It codes for CASIPNRRRDTGELFF.

The V call is TRBV28, the J call TRBJ1-5, with 8 bases aligning to TRBD1. The CDR3 is 15 amino acids. CDR1 MDHEN and CDR2 SYDVKM come from the germline V gene. Trimming removed 7 bases from V and 4 bases from J; junction bases left unmatched: 9. The CDR3 is CASIDYGTGNQPQHF. In nucleotides, the CDR3 is TGTGCCAGCATAGATTACGGGACAGGTAATCAGCCCCAGCATTTT.

This chain links TRBV7-6 with TRBJ2-3; 8 bases agree with TRBD1. Trimming removed 3 bases from V and 6 bases from J; junction bases left unmatched: 14. CDR3 length equals 17 residues. CDR1 and CDR2 (germline): SGHVS, FNYEAQ. The CDR3 here is CASSFPRTGIEPDTQYF. The CDR3 DNA follows: TGTGCCAGCAGCTTCCCCCGGACAGGGATCGAGCCCGATACGCAGTATTTT. Full variable domain (outside the CDR3, taken from reference TRBV7-6 and TRBJ2-3): GAGVSQSPRYKVTKRGQDVALRCDPISGHVSLYWYRQALGQGPEFLTYFNYEAQQDKSGLPNDRFSAERPEGSISTLTIQRTEQRDSAMYRCASSFPRTGIEPDTQYFGPGTRLTVL.

This chain joins TRBV6-5 and TRBJ2-5, with D uncertain. V lost 7 bases and J lost 1, with 13 bases in between. CDR3 length: 14 amino acids. Germline CDR1 is MNHEY and CDR2 is SVGAGI. CDR3 sequence reads: CASTSPTTQETQYF. The CDR3 DNA sequence: TGTGCCAGCACATCTCCTACAACCCAAGAGACCCAGTACTTC.

The V call is TRBV27, the J call TRBJ2-5; 7 nucleotides align to TRBD1. The CDR3 is 14 amino acids. The V gene's germline CDR1 is MNHEY and CDR2 SMNVEV (reference sequence). The V and J ends lost 3 bases and 0 bases, in that order; junction bases with no gene match: 1. The CDR3 DNA sequence: TGTGCCAGCAGTTTGGGACAGAACCAAGAGACCCAGTACTTC. It yields the protein CASSLGQNQETQYF.

The V gene is TRBV4-1, the J gene TRBJ2-1, with 10 bases fitting TRBD2. Germline V gene lookup returns CDR1 MGHRA and CDR2 YSYEKL. This CDR3 region has 15 residues. Trimming took 4 bases from V and 3 from J; bases not matched to a gene: 3. The CDR3 DNA sequence: TGCGCCAGCAGCCGAGGGACTAGCGTCTACAATGAGCAGTTCTTC. It encodes CASSRGTSVYNEQFF.

This clone was found a few times. The chain links TRBV6-1 to TRBJ1-5; D call uncertain. V lost 3 bases to trimming and J lost 6 bases, with 9 bases between them. The germline V gene encodes CDR1 MNHNS and CDR2 SASEGT. This CDR3 contains 13 residues. The CDR3 sequence is CASSDTGIQPQHF. The CDR3 DNA sequence: TGTGCCAGCAGTGACACGGGAATTCAGCCCCAGCATTTT.

Details on this clone: Other nucleotide sequences from this sample produce the same CDR3. V gene TRBV27 combines with J gene TRBJ2-7, with D possibly matching TRBD2 (5 bases). Deletions cut 8 bases from V and 1 base from J, with 9 bases between. The CDR3 contains 12 residues. Germline V CDR1 and CDR2: MNHEY, SMNVEV (reference sequence). The CDR3 sequence: CASSSGSYEQYF. The CDR3 bases are TGTGCCAGCTCCAGCGGTTCCTACGAGCAGTACTTC.

This chain links TRBV11-2 with TRBJ2-3; 13 bases align to TRBD2. The V gene end was trimmed by 5 bases and the J gene end by 4 bases; junction bases not matched to a gene: 9. Germline CDR1 is SGHAT and CDR2 is FQNNGV. The CDR3 spans 17 residues. The CDR3 nucleotides are TGTGCCAGCAGCCGTTTGGCGGGACTAGCGGGACCAGATACGCAGTATTTT. It yields the protein CASSRLAGLAGPDTQYF.

The chain joins TRBV7-8 to TRBJ2-1; D gene ambiguous. Trimming left V 1 base short and J 4 bases short, with 11 bases between. The CDR3 length is 15 residues. Germline lookup yields CDR1 SGHVS and CDR2 FQNEAQ. The CDR3 DNA follows: TGTGCCAGCAGCTTAGGGGTGGGCCTTTACAATGAGCAGTTCTTC. Protein: CASSLGVGLYNEQFF.

The V gene is TRBV5-4, the J gene TRBJ2-1, with D uncertain. The V and J ends lost 1 base and 7 bases respectively, with 12 bases between them. Germline V gene data show CDR1 as SGHNT and CDR2 as YYREEE (reference sequence). The CDR3 runs to 14 residues. CDR3 sequence: CASSLTVMGNEQFF. DNA of the CDR3: TGTGCCAGCAGCTTGACGGTAATGGGGAATGAGCAGTTCTTC.

The V call is TRBV4-2, the J call TRBJ2-7; possibly TRBD1 for D (5 bases). The CDR3 extends over 17 amino acids. The germline V and J ends were trimmed by 1 base and 0 bases, with 16 bases remaining between them. Germline CDR1 is LGHNA and CDR2 is YNFKEQ. The chain's CDR3 is CASSQVSVRAGSYEQYF. Written as DNA, the CDR3 is TGTGCCAGCAGCCAAGTATCCGTCAGGGCCGGCTCCTACGAGCAGTACTTC.

The chain links TRBV28 to TRBJ1-1; a weak D match, TRBD1 (5 bases). V lost 10 bases and J lost 5, with 23 bases in between. Germline V CDR1 and CDR2: MDHEN, SYDVKM. This CDR3 has 15 amino acids. The CDR3 loop reads CATSKTGTLHTEAFF. CDR3 DNA sequence: TGTGCCACCTCTAAAACCGGGACGCTTCATACTGAAGCTTTCTTT.

The chain links TRBV28 to TRBJ1-5; 10 bases are a match to TRBD1. Germline-derived CDR1 and CDR2 are MDHEN and SYDVKM. The CDR3 totals 17 residues. V was clipped by 2 bases and J by 3 bases; unmatched bases: 7. In nucleotides, the CDR3 is TGTGCCAGCAGTTTAAGGGCGGACAGGGGGTTCAATCAGCCCCAGCATTTT. This sequence encodes CASSLRADRGFNQPQHF.

The CDR3 DNA reads as TGTGCCAGTAGGGGAAGGGAGGTCAAAAACATTCAGTACTTC. As protein: CASRGREVKNIQYF. This sequence joins TRBV19 and TRBJ2-4, with D possibly TRBD2 on 6 matching bases. Germline-derived CDR1 and CDR2 are LNHDA and SQIVND (reference sequence). The germline V and J ends were trimmed by 6 bases and 3 bases, with 12 bases remaining between them. The CDR3 spans 14 residues.

The chain uses TRBV30 and TRBJ2-7; the D gene is possibly TRBD2 (6 bases). Germline lookup yields CDR1 GTSNPN and CDR2 SVGIG (reference sequence). Deletions cut 1 base from V and 4 bases from J, with 14 bases between. CDR3 length: 14 amino acids. CDR3 coding DNA: TGTGCCTGGAGTGGTAGGGGCGGGATATACGAGCAGTACTTC. It translates to CAWSGRGGIYEQYF.

The rearrangement uses TRBV7-9 and TRBJ2-2, with 9 bases aligning to TRBD1. V lost 0 bases, J lost 3 bases, and 2 bases stayed unmatched. The CDR3 spans 16 residues. Looked up from germline, CDR1 is SEHNR and CDR2 is FQNEAQ (reference sequence). The CDR3 loop is CASSLADRGYTGELFF. Written as DNA, the CDR3 is TGTGCCAGCAGCTTAGCGGACAGGGGATACACCGGGGAGCTGTTTTTT.

This chain connects TRBV6-1 to TRBJ2-7; 9 positions agree with TRBD2. This CDR3 has 16 residues. CDR1 MNHNS and CDR2 SASEGT come from the germline V gene. Germline trimming cut 4 bases from V and 7 bases from J; bases unmatched to any gene: 14. DNA of the CDR3: TGTGCCAGCAGTGGGAAGTTGGCGGGAGGGACGGAAGAGCAGTACTTC. It translates to CASSGKLAGGTEEQYF.

The chain recombines TRBV28 with TRBJ2-7; D not resolved. Trimming shortened V by 6 bases and J by 2 bases, and 20 bases separated the two germline ends. Germline CDR1 and CDR2: MDHEN and SYDVKM. The CDR3 loop spans 16 amino acids. The CDR3 loop is CASSPHGPMTTYEQYF. Written as DNA, the CDR3 is TGTGCCAGCAGCCCACACGGCCCTATGACCACCTACGAGCAGTACTTC.

The chain has TRBV11-2 and TRBJ2-1; TRBD2 matches at 9 bases. V shed 5 bases and J 9 bases; nucleotides not matched to a gene: 11. The germline V gene encodes CDR1 SGHAT and CDR2 FQNNGV. This CDR3 has 15 residues. Here the CDR3 DNA reads TGTGCCAGCAGCAAATCCGGGACTAGCTACGGTGAGCAGTTCTTC. This sequence encodes CASSKSGTSYGEQFF.

The V call is TRBV30, the J call TRBJ2-3, with a weak D call TRBD2 (6 bases). The CDR3 covers 15 residues. With 2 bases removed from V and 2 bases from J, the gap between germline ends came to 14 bases. Germline lookup yields CDR1 GTSNPN and CDR2 SVGIG (reference sequence). The CDR3 DNA follows: TGTGCCTGGAGTTCCCCGGGACTGACCACAGATACGCAGTATTTT. It codes for CAWSSPGLTTDTQYF. Drawing the rest from reference TRBV30 and TRBJ2-3, the complete variable domain is SQTIHQWPATLVQPVGSPLSLECTVEGTSNPNLYWYRQAAGRGLQLLFYSVGIGQISSEVPQNLSASRPQDRQFILSSKKLLLSDSGFYLCAWSSPGLTTDTQYFGPGTRLTVL.

This chain uses TRBV9 with TRBJ2-5, with a possible D match to TRBD2 (5 bases). The CDR3 length is 14 residues. V lost 0 bases and J lost 4, with 10 bases in between. Germline values: CDR1 SGDLS, CDR2 YYNGEE. CDR3 amino acids: CASSVGLAVETQYF. CDR3 in DNA: TGTGCCAGCAGCGTAGGGCTAGCTGTAGAGACCCAGTACTTC.

The genes are TRBV2 and TRBJ2-2; TRBD1 might be the D (6 bases). The germline V gene has CDR1 SNHLY and CDR2 FYNNEI. This CDR3 has 15 amino acids. V was shortened by 5 bases and J by 0 bases, with 10 bases between the two germline ends. The DNA for the CDR3 is TGTGCCAGCAGTACCGGGACAACGAACACCGGGGAGCTGTTTTTT. It encodes CASSTGTTNTGELFF.

This clone was seen just once. The rearrangement links TRBV28 to TRBJ2-3; D uncertain. V was cut by 3 bases and J by 7 bases, with 11 bases left in between. Germline loops: CDR1 MDHEN, CDR2 SYDVKM. The CDR3 has 13 amino acids. DNA of the CDR3: TGTGCCAGCAGTTTCATAGACTTAAATACGCAGTATTTT. It translates to CASSFIDLNTQYF.

The chain has TRBV5-3 and TRBJ2-7, with D possibly matching TRBD2 (5 bases). TRBV5-3 is given ORF status, its function remaining uncertain. This CDR3 region has 15 residues. V dropped 5 bases and J dropped 3 bases, with 18 bases sitting between them. CDR3 region: CARRPPRTHDYEQYF. The CDR3 DNA follows: TGTGCCAGAAGACCCCCCCGGACTCACGACTACGAGCAGTACTTC.

The chain combines TRBV25-1 with TRBJ2-7; no definite D call. The CDR3 is 14 amino acids. Germline V gene lookup returns CDR1 MGHDK and CDR2 SYGVNS. V gave up 0 bases and J gave up 1 base, with 7 bases separating them. The CDR3 region has the DNA TGTGCCAGCAGTGAATATGGCGGTTCCTACGAGCAGTACTTC. Translating it yields CASSEYGGSYEQYF.

The CDR3 coding sequence is TGTGCCAGCAGCGTAGAACGGGGGCGGGAGCAGTTCTTC. Translation gives CASSVERGREQFF. The rearrangement uses TRBV9 and TRBJ2-1, with D perhaps matching TRBD1 or TRBD2 (6 bases each). V was trimmed by 0 bases and J by 10 bases, leaving 11 bases between them. This CDR3 is built from 13 residues. CDR1 and CDR2 (germline): SGDLS, YYNGEE.

This chain links TRBV9 with TRBJ2-1, with 14 bases identical to TRBD2. Germline V gene sequence: CDR1 SGDLS, CDR2 YYNGEE. The V and J ends lost 0 bases and 7 bases, in that order; junction bases with no gene match: 9. The CDR3 is 18 residues long. The CDR3 DNA reads as TGTGCCAGCAGCGTAGTAGGATCCGGGACTAGCGGGAGAAATGAGCAGTTCTTC. Translated: CASSVVGSGTSGRNEQFF.

The chain couples TRBV5-6 to TRBJ1-3; the match to TRBD1 covers 7 bases. The V and J ends lost 6 bases and 4 bases, in that order; junction bases with no gene match: 7. Looked up from germline, CDR1 is SGHDT and CDR2 is YYEEEE. This CDR3 is 14 amino acids long. CDR3 residues: CASNYRGLGNTIYF. The CDR3 nucleotides read TGTGCCAGCAACTACAGGGGTTTAGGAAACACCATATATTTT.

This chain joins TRBV5-1 and TRBJ2-7, with TRBD1 matching 9 bases. The CDR3 extends over 15 amino acids. Germline values: CDR1 SGHRS, CDR2 YFSETQ. J was trimmed by 2 bases and V by 4 bases; bases with no gene match: 7. The CDR3 loop is CASSKGTGFTYEQYF. The CDR3, as DNA: TGCGCCAGCAGCAAAGGGACAGGGTTCACCTACGAGCAGTACTTC.